The clone carrying this TCR beta chain was counted only a few times. What it binds is unknown. V shed 5 bases and J 2 bases; nucleotides not matched to a gene: 5. Germline V lookup: CDR1 MNHEY, CDR2 SMNVEV (reference sequence). The CDR3 contains 15 residues. During its preparation, the TCRbeta library received unique molecular identifiers. TCRdb passed the PCR reads through MiXCR, listing each CDR3 protein once. The data contain approximately 800,000 distinct CDR3 sequences, roughly 15% of them seen just once; the ten biggest clones take up about 5%. The source of the sample is a study of T-cell reconstitution after alpha-beta-depleted transplantation in children. The study, taken as a whole, reports: Alpha-beta T cells about two months after transplant reportedly derived from several hundred expanded graft clones. Surviving recipient T cells and thymic progenitors accounted for the high day-60 TCRbeta diversity observed in some patients. Counts and diversity of T cells one year after transplant came mostly from newly produced T cells.

The sample consisted of PBMCs, mostly from graft donor cells, taken 360 days after TCRalphabeta/CD19-depleted stem cell transplant. The chain uses TRBV27 and TRBJ2-7, with TRBD1 identical over 11 bases. This sequence was found in a male patient aged 10 to 17 who had a stem cell transplant for acute lymphoblastic leukemia, so the T cells may come from the graft donor. Here the CDR3 reads CASSLGQGEAYEQYF. Here the CDR3 DNA reads TGTGCCAGCAGTCTGGGACAGGGGGAAGCCTACGAGCAGTACTTC.